The clone carrying this T cell receptor beta chain was picked up one time. How the authors handled the data: Amplification of reference gene primers provided the estimated nucleated cell counts. Some clones are missing from TCRdb's copy, which holds only in-frame ones; the method was immunoSEQ multiplex PCR. That table furnishes V, J and clone size, whereas the DNA furnished D and trimming. The data hold 200,000 to 250,000 clones, with approximately 86% observed a single time. The sample originates from a study of blood T cell repertoires in COVID-19. Study details: Collection of acute and convalescent COVID-19 samples took place in the United States, Italy and Spain.

Participants came from about 24 US areas, aged roughly 18 to 90 years. Clinical history reported by participants formed the basis on which cohorts were assigned. The TCR was taken from a woman in her thirties with acute COVID-19. Sequenced: PBMCs or T cells enriched from blood (not recorded which).

This CDR3 is CATSRDTGSGANVLTF. CDR3 DNA sequence: TGTGCCACCAGCAGAGATACGGGCTCTGGGGCCAACGTCCTGACTTTC. The rearrangement links TRBV15 to TRBJ2-6; no clear D gene. This CDR3 is 16 amino acids long. Germline CDR1 reads LNHNV; CDR2 reads YYDKDF (reference sequence). V shed 0 bases and J shed 0 bases, with 6 bases lying between them.